This TCR beta chain was identified during a study of CD8 T cells in ankylosing spondylitis. Study-level points and caveats: Seemingly distinctive of ankylosing spondylitis blood was a TCR beta motif formed by eight highly homologous variants. A number of the motif variants had already been described in reactive arthritis synovial fluid and blood. Clones linked to disease were reported to show significant enrichment in matched ankylosing spondylitis synovial fluid.

From the 5' RACE reads, TCRdb called clonotypes with MiXCR, one entry per CDR3 protein. The sample includes about 540,000 distinct CDR3 sequences, about 12% seen only once; the top ten take nearly 7%. This clonotype came up many times. Its antigen is currently unknown. Germline CDR1 reads DFQATT; CDR2 reads SNEGSKA (reference sequence). V lost 3 bases, J lost 2 bases, and 20 bases lay in between. The CDR3 covers 17 residues. The sequenced sample consisted of blood, either unsorted or a sorted T cell fraction (not recorded which). The sequence came from a male donor with ankylosing spondylitis. This chain uses TRBV20-1 with TRBJ2-4; the D gene is possibly TRBD2 (5 bases). Here the CDR3 DNA reads TGCAGTGCTAGGGTTCGACGCGGGCCTGAGACCAAAAACATTCAGTACTTC. This codes for CSARVRRGPETKNIQYF.